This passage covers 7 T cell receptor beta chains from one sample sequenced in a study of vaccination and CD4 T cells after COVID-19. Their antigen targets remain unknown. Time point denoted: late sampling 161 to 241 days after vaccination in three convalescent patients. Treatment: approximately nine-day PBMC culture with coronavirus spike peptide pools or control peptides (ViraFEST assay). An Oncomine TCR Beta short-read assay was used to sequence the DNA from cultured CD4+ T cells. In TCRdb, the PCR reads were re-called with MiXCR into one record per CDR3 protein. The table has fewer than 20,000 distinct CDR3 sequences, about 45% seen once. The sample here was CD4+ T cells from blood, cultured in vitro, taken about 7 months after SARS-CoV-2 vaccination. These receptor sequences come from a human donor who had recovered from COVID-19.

The CDR3 bases are TGTGCCACCAGTGAACACCGGACTAGCGGGAGGGGCAATGAGCAGTTCTTC. This codes for CATSEHRTSGRGNEQFF. The chain links TRBV24-1 to TRBJ2-1; 15 nucleotides agree with TRBD2. This CDR3 region has 17 residues. The J segment lost 6 bases and the V segment lost 4 bases, leaving 6 bases of the junction unmatched. Germline loops: CDR1 KGHDR, CDR2 SFDVKD.

The CDR3, as DNA: TGTGCCAGCAGCGGGGGACAGTATAATTCACCCCTCCACTTT. Residues: CASSGGQYNSPLHF. V and J are TRBV12-3 or TRBV12-4 and TRBJ1-6, with TRBD1 matching 7 bases. Losses at the gene ends were 6 bases for V and 4 bases for J; bases not matched to a gene: 3. This CDR3 has 14 residues.

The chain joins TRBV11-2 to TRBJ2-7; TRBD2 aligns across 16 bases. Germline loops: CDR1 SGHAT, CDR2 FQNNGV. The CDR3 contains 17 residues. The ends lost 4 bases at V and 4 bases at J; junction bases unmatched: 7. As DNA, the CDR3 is TGTGCCAGCAGCTCCAGGGGACTAGCGGGGGGGCGGTACGAGCAGTACTTC. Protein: CASSSRGLAGGRYEQYF.

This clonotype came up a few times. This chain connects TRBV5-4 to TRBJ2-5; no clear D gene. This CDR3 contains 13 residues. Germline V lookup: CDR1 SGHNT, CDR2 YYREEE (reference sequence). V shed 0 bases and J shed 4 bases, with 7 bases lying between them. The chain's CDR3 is CASSLGTRETQYF. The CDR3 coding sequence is TGTGCCAGCAGCTTGGGGACCCGAGAGACCCAGTACTTC.

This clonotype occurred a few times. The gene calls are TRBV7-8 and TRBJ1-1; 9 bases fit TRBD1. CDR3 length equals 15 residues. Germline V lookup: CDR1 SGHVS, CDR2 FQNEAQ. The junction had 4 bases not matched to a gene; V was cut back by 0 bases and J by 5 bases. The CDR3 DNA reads TGTGCCAGCAGCTTAGCAACAGGGGGCATGACTGAAGCTTTCTTT. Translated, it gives CASSLATGGMTEAFF.

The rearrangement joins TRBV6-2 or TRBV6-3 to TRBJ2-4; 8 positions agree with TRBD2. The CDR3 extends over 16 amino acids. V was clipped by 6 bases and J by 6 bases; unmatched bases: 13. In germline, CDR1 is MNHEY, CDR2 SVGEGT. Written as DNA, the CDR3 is TGTGCCAGCAGCCTGACCCGTAGTAGCGGGATAAACATTCAGTACTTC. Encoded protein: CASSLTRSSGINIQYF.

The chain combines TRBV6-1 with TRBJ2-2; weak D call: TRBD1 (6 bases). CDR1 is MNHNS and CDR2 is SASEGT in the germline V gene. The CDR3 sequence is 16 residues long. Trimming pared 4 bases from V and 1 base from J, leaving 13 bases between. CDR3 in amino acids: CASSVTGNVNTGELFF. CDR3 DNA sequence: TGTGCCAGCAGTGTTACAGGGAACGTGAACACCGGGGAGCTGTTTTTT.